This record concerns one T cell receptor beta chain sequence. As yet, its antigen is unknown. These data originate in a study of T cell responses to AZD1222 COVID-19 vaccine. Study findings and constraints: Seropositivity was recorded at baseline in only 6 or 7 AZD1222 recipients.

Germline values: CDR1 MNHEY, CDR2 SVGAGI. This CDR3 spans 12 amino acids. Trimming removed 2 bases from V and 9 bases from J, with 8 bases in between. The method was immunoSEQ multiplex PCR; TCRdb's version includes in-frame clones alone and lacks a portion of them. Among about 180,000 clones listed, about nine tenths were seen once. Pooling of second doses given at about 4 or about 12 weeks was done. The sample consisted of peripheral blood, taken 28 days after the second AZD1222 dose. J is TRBJ1-5 and V is TRBV6-5; TRBD1 is a possible D gene (5 bases). The TCR comes from an adult who received the AZD1222 COVID-19 vaccine. The CDR3 protein is CASSYPGGPQHF. In DNA form, the CDR3 reads TGTGCCAGCAGTTACCCCGGGGGGCCCCAGCATTTT.